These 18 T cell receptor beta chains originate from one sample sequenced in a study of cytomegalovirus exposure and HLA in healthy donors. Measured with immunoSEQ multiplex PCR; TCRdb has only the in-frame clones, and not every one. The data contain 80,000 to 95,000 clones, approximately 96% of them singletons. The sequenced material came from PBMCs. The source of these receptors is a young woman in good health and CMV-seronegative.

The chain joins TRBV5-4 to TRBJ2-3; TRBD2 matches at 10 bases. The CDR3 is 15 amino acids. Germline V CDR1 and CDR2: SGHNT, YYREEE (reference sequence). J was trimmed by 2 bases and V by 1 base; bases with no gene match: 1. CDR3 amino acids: CASSLLAGDTDTQYF. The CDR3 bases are TGTGCCAGCAGCTTGCTAGCGGGAGACACAGATACGCAGTATTTT.

CDR3 in amino acids: CASSLWQVDSEQYF. In DNA, the CDR3 is TGTGCCAGCAGCTTGTGGCAGGTGGATTCGGAGCAGTACTTC. The chain joins TRBV5-6 to TRBJ2-7; D is unclear. The CDR3 spans 14 residues. CDR1 SGHDT and CDR2 YYEEEE come from the germline V gene. The V and J ends lost 1 base and 7 bases respectively, with 15 bases between them.

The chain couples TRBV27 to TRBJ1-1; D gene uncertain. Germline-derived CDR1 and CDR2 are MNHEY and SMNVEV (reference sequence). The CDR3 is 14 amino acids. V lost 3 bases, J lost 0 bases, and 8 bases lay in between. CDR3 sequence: CASSFSGMNTEAFF. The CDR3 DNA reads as TGTGCCAGCAGTTTTTCCGGTATGAACACTGAAGCTTTCTTT.

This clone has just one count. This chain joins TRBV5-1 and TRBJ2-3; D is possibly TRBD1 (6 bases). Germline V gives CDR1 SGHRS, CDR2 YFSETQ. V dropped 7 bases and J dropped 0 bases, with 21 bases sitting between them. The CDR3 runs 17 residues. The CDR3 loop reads CASSPDRGSSSTDTQYF. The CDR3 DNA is TGCGCCAGCTCCCCCGATAGGGGGTCCTCTAGCACAGATACGCAGTATTTT.

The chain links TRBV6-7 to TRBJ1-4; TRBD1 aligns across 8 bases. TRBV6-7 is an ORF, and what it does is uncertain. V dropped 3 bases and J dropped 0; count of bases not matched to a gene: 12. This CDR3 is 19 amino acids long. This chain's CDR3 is CASSYRQGAHTATNEKLFF. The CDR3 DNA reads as TGTGCCAGCAGTTATAGGCAGGGGGCGCATACAGCAACTAATGAAAAACTGTTTTTT.

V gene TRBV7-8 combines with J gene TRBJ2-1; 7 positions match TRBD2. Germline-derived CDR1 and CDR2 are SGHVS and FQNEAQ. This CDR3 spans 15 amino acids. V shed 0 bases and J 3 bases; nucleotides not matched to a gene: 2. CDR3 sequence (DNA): TGTGCCAGCAGCTTAGCGGGAGGGCGCTACAATGAGCAGTTCTTC. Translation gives CASSLAGGRYNEQFF.

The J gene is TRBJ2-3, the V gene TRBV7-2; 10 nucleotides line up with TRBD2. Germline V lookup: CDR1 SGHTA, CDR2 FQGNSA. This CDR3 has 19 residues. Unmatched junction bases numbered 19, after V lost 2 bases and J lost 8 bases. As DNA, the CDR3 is TGTGCCAGCAGCTTAACGCGGGGTTCAGCGGGAGGGGCGGCTGTTACGCAGTATTTT. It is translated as CASSLTRGSAGGAAVTQYF.

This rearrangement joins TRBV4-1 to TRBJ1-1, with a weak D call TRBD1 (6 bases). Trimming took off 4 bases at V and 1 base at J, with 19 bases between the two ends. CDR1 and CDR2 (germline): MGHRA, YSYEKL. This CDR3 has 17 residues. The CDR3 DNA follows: TGCGCCAGCAGCCCCAGTGAAGGAGCAGGGGCGAACACTGAAGCTTTCTTT. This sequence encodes CASSPSEGAGANTEAFF.

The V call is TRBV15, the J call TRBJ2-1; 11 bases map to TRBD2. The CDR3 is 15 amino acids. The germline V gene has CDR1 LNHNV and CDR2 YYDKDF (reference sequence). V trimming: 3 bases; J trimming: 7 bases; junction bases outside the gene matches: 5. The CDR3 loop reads CATSRDTSGRNEQFF. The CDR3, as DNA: TGTGCCACCAGCAGGGACACTAGCGGGAGAAATGAGCAGTTCTTC.

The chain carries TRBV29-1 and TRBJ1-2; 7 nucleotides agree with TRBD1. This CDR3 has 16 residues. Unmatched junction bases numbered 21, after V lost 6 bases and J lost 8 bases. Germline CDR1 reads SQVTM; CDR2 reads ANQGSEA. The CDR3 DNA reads TGCAGCGTCCAGAGGGGGCCAGGGATTGAAATTCAGGGCTACACCTTC. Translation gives CSVQRGPGIEIQGYTF.

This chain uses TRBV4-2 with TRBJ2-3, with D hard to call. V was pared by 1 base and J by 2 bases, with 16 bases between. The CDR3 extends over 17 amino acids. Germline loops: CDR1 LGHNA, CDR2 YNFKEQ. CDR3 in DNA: TGTGCCAGCAGCCAAGCTCCGACTCTAGTCCTCACAGATACGCAGTATTTT. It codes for CASSQAPTLVLTDTQYF.

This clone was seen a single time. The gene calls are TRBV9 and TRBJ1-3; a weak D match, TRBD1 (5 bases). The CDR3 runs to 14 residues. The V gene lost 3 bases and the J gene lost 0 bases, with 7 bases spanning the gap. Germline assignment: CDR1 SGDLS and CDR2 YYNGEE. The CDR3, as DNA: TGTGCCAGCAGCGAGGGGAACTCTGGAAACACCATATATTTT. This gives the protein CASSEGNSGNTIYF.

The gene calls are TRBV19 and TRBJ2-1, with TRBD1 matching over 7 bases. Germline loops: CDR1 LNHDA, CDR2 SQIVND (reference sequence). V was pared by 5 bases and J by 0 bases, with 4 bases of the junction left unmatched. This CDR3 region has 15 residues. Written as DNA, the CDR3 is TGTGCCAGTAGTGAAGACAGGGCCTCCTACAATGAGCAGTTCTTC. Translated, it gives CASSEDRASYNEQFF. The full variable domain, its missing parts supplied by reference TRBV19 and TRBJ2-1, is DGGITQSPKYLFRKEGQNVTLSCEQNLNHDAMYWYRQDPGQGLRLIYYSQIVNDFQKGDIAEGYSVSREKKESFPLTVTSAQKNPTAFYLCASSEDRASYNEQFFGPGTRLTVL.

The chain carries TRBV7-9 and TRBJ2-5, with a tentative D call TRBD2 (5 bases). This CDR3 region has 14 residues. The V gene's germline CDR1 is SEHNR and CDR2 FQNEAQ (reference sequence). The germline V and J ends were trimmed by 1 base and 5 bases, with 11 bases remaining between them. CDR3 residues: CASSLGGVWETQYF. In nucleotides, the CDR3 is TGTGCCAGCAGCTTAGGGGGAGTCTGGGAGACCCAGTACTTC. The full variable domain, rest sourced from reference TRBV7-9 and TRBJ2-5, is DTGVSQNPRHKITKRGQNVTFRCDPISEHNRLYWYRQTLGQGPEFLTYFQNEAQLEKSRLLSDRFSAERPKGSFSTLEIQRTEQGDSAMYLCASSLGGVWETQYFGPGTRLLVL.

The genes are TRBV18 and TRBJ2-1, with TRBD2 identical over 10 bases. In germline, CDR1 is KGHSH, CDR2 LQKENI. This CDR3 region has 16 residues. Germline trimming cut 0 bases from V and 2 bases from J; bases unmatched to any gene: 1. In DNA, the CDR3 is TGTGCCAGCTCACCACCACTAGCGGGAACCTACAATGAGCAGTTCTTC. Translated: CASSPPLAGTYNEQFF.

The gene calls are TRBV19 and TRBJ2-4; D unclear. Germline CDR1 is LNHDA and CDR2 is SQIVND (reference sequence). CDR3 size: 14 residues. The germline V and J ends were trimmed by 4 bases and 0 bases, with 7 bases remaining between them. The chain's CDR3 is CASSTGLAKNIQYF. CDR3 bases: TGTGCCAGTAGTACGGGTCTAGCCAAAAACATTCAGTACTTC.

The CDR3 region is CATSRDHQGYQPQHF. The DNA of the CDR3 is TGTGCCACCAGCAGAGATCACCAGGGATATCAGCCCCAGCATTTT. This rearrangement joins TRBV15 to TRBJ1-5; TRBD1 might be the D (5 bases). V was cut by 0 bases and J by 5 bases, with 11 bases left in between. The CDR3 loop spans 15 amino acids. Germline CDR1 LNHNV, CDR2 YYDKDF (reference sequence).

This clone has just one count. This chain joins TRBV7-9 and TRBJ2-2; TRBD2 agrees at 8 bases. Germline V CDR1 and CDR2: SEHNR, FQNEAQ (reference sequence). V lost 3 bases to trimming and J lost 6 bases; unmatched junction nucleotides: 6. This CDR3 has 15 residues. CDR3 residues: CASSFSASGPGELFF. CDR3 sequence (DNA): TGTGCCAGCAGCTTCTCGGCTAGCGGGCCCGGGGAGCTGTTTTTT. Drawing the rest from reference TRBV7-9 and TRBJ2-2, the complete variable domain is DTGVSQNPRHKITKRGQNVTFRCDPISEHNRLYWYRQTLGQGPEFLTYFQNEAQLEKSRLLSDRFSAERPKGSFSTLEIQRTEQGDSAMYLCASSFSASGPGELFFGEGSRLTVL.